Below, 26 T cell receptor beta chains from the same sample are listed, as sequenced in a study of T-cell reconstitution after alpha-beta-depleted transplantation in children. TCRbeta library preparation incorporated unique molecular identifiers. TCRdb recomputed calls from the PCR reads with MiXCR, one row per CDR3 protein. The repertoire has roughly 790,000 distinct CDR3 sequences, roughly 16% of them found once; the top ten carry under 6%. The source material was PBMCs, mostly from graft donor cells, sampled 360 days after TCRalphabeta/CD19-depleted stem cell transplant. These receptors all stem from a male patient between 5 and 17 years old who had a stem cell transplant for acute lymphoblastic leukemia, so the T cells may come from the graft donor.

Only a few counts were recorded for this clonotype. DNA of the CDR3: TGCGCCAGCAGCTTTTCCGACCCCACAGATACGCAGTATTTT. Its translation is CASSFSDPTDTQYF. The chain uses TRBV5-1 and TRBJ2-3; D gene ambiguous. CDR3 length: 14 residues. Germline values: CDR1 SGHRS, CDR2 YFSETQ. The ends were cut back, 2 bases at V and 2 bases at J, with 9 bases in the middle.

The V and J genes are TRBV20-1 and TRBJ2-1, with 11 positions matching TRBD2. Germline CDR1 reads DFQATT; CDR2 reads SNEGSKA (reference sequence). The trim removed 3 bases at V and 0 bases at J, leaving 4 bases unmatched. The CDR3 is made up of 16 amino acids. The CDR3 nucleotides are TGCAGTGCTAGTGGGACTAGCGGTCGCTCCTACAATGAGCAGTTCTTC. It codes for CSASGTSGRSYNEQFF.

The sample holds a few counts of this clonotype. V gene TRBV29-1 combines with J gene TRBJ2-1; a weak D match, TRBD1 (8 bases). Germline V gene data show CDR1 as SQVTM and CDR2 as ANQGSEA. This CDR3 comprises 15 residues. V dropped 5 bases and J dropped 8 bases, with 22 bases sitting between them. CDR3 DNA: TGCAGCGTTCCCGGCCGGCACAGGGGGAGGGATGAGCAGTTCTTC. Its translation: CSVPGRHRGRDEQFF.

This clonotype was observed a few times. The CDR3 reads CASSRQGASRGTQYF. The CDR3, as DNA: TGCGCCAGCAGCCGCCAAGGGGCCTCGAGGGGGACCCAGTACTTC. The V call is TRBV5-1, the J call TRBJ2-5; perhaps D is TRBD1 or TRBD2 (5 bases each). Trimming took off 4 bases at V and 7 bases at J, with 20 bases between the two ends. CDR3 length: 15 amino acids. Germline CDR1 SGHRS, CDR2 YFSETQ.

DNA for the CDR3: TGTGCCAGCAAGGGGTCTAGCGGCAGCACAGATACGCAGTATTTT. Its translation is CASKGSSGSTDTQYF. The chain joins TRBV2 to TRBJ2-3, with 7 bases aligning to TRBD2. CDR3 length: 15 amino acids. The V gene end was trimmed by 7 bases and the J gene end by 0 bases; junction bases not matched to a gene: 7. CDR1 is SNHLY, CDR2 FYNNEI, per germline.

This clonotype turned up a few times. The DNA for the CDR3 is TGTGCCAGCAGCTCCCTGACAGGGCGAGAGACCCAGTACTTC. Amino acids: CASSSLTGRETQYF. The chain uses TRBV11-2 and TRBJ2-5; TRBD1 matches 7 bases. Germline CDR1 and CDR2: SGHAT and FQNNGV. The CDR3 is 14 residues long. V was clipped by 4 bases and J by 4 bases; unmatched bases: 6. Full variable domain (rest looked up from reference TRBV11-2 and TRBJ2-5): EAGVAQSPRYKIIEKRQSVAFWCNPISGHATLYWYQQILGQGPKLLIQFQNNGVVDDSQLPKDRFSAERLKGVDSTLKIQPAKLEDSAVYLCASSSLTGRETQYFGPGTRLLVL.

The genes are TRBV7-3 and TRBJ2-1; 11 bases agree with TRBD2. Germline CDR1 is SGHTA and CDR2 is FQGTGA. The ends lost 1 base at V and 8 bases at J; junction bases unmatched: 13. This CDR3 has 18 residues. CDR3 sequence reads: CASSLRGLADNLVDEQFF. CDR3 DNA: TGTGCCAGCAGCTTAAGGGGACTAGCGGATAACTTGGTAGATGAGCAGTTCTTC.

This clonotype has ten or more counts. J is TRBJ2-1 and V is TRBV7-3, with 9 positions matching TRBD1. The germline CDR1 and CDR2 sequences are SGHTA and FQGTGA. The CDR3 spans 15 residues. With 2 bases clipped from V and 7 bases from J, the junction kept 6 bases outside the gene matches. In nucleotides, the CDR3 is TGTGCCAGCAGCTTACGGGACAGGGTAGGAAATGAGCAGTTCTTC. This translates into CASSLRDRVGNEQFF. Full variable domain (outside the CDR3, taken from reference TRBV7-3 and TRBJ2-1): GAGVSQTPSNKVTEKGKYVELRCDPISGHTALYWYRQSLGQGPEFLIYFQGTGAADDSGLPNDRFFAVRPEGSVSTLKIQRTERGDSAVYLCASSLRDRVGNEQFFGPGTRLTVL.

The chain joins TRBV7-9 to TRBJ2-5; maybe TRBD2 (5 bases). Trimming took 1 base from V and 2 from J, leaving 14 bases between them. The germline CDR1 and CDR2 sequences are SEHNR and FQNEAQ (reference sequence). This CDR3 spans 16 amino acids. CDR3: CASSLVGGSQQETQYF. The CDR3 DNA is TGTGCCAGCAGCTTAGTTGGTGGGAGTCAACAAGAGACCCAGTACTTC.

V usage is TRBV5-1 and J usage is TRBJ2-7; TRBD1 agrees at 8 bases. V dropped 5 bases and J dropped 0; count of bases not matched to a gene: 10. CDR3 length: 16 amino acids. The germline CDR1 and CDR2 sequences are SGHRS and YFSETQ. CDR3 amino acids: CASRPGGTKISYEQYF. Here the CDR3 DNA reads TGCGCCAGCAGACCAGGGGGCACTAAAATCTCCTACGAGCAGTACTTC. Drawing the rest from reference TRBV5-1 and TRBJ2-7, the complete variable domain is KAGVTQTPRYLIKTRGQQVTLSCSPISGHRSVSWYQQTPGQGLQFLFEYFSETQRNKGNFPGRFSGRQFSNSRSEMNVSTLELGDSALYLCASRPGGTKISYEQYFGPGTRLTVT.

The CDR3 region is CASRGQGNSPLHF. The CDR3 bases are TGTGCCAGCAGGGGACAGGGTAATTCACCCCTCCACTTT. This rearrangement joins TRBV12-3 or TRBV12-4 to TRBJ1-6; TRBD1 aligns across 9 bases. Unmatched junction bases numbered 0, after V lost 6 bases and J lost 6 bases. This CDR3 is built from 13 residues.

At least ten counts were recorded for this clonotype. The CDR3 DNA sequence: TGCGCCAGCAGCCAAGAGGAGACTAATTTTTACAATGAGCAGTTCTTC. Its protein product is CASSQEETNFYNEQFF. The chain couples TRBV4-1 to TRBJ2-1, with D maybe TRBD2 (5 bases). Germline assignment: CDR1 MGHRA and CDR2 YSYEKL. The CDR3 contains 16 residues. V was trimmed by 0 bases and J by 4 bases, leaving 13 bases between them.

This clonotype has a handful of counts. The chain is built from TRBV5-1 and TRBJ1-4; 7 bases fit TRBD1. V dropped 4 bases and J dropped 4; count of bases not matched to a gene: 7. The CDR3 covers 15 residues. Germline V lookup: CDR1 SGHRS, CDR2 YFSETQ. The CDR3: CASSPLGTDNEKLFF. CDR3 nucleotide sequence: TGCGCCAGCAGCCCCCTCGGGACAGATAATGAAAAACTGTTTTTT.

This clonotype was counted between two and nine times. V usage is TRBV15 and J usage is TRBJ2-1, with D hard to call. Between the trimmed V and J ends, which lost 4 bases and 5 bases, there was a span of 9 bases. CDR1 and CDR2 (germline): LNHNV, YYDKDF (reference sequence). This CDR3 contains 13 residues. As DNA, the CDR3 is TGTGCCACCAGCAACAACAGCGACAATGAGCAGTTCTTC. Translation gives CATSNNSDNEQFF.

V gene TRBV12-3 or TRBV12-4 combines with J gene TRBJ2-2, with D unresolved. Trimming pared 6 bases from V and 3 bases from J, leaving 11 bases between. The CDR3 contains 14 residues. The CDR3 bases are TGTGCCAGCAGCACTCTGACCTACACCGGGGAGCTGTTTTTT. Translated, it gives CASSTLTYTGELFF.

As DNA, the CDR3 is TGCGCCAGCAGCTTACCGGGACAGGGGATAACAACGAACACCGGGGAGCTGTTTTTT. Translated, it gives CASSLPGQGITTNTGELFF. V is TRBV5-1 and J is TRBJ2-2, with 10 bases lining up with TRBD1. The length of the CDR3 is 19 residues. Trimming cost V 2 bases and J 0 bases; bases outside gene matches: 10. The V gene's germline CDR1 is SGHRS and CDR2 YFSETQ.

This clonotype was seen ten or more times. The V and J genes are TRBV27 and TRBJ2-2; possible D gene TRBD1, 6 bases. The ends were cut back, 3 bases at V and 5 bases at J, with 10 bases in the middle. Germline V lookup: CDR1 MNHEY, CDR2 SMNVEV (reference sequence). The CDR3 is 14 residues long. This CDR3 is CASSFDRLTGELFF. In DNA, the CDR3 is TGTGCCAGCAGTTTCGACAGGCTGACCGGGGAGCTGTTTTTT.

In its sample, this clonotype was seen a few times. This chain links TRBV6-5 with TRBJ1-2, with TRBD1 matching 9 bases. This CDR3 has 19 residues. Germline CDR1 and CDR2: MNHEY and SVGAGI. J lost 6 bases, V lost 2 bases, and 19 bases had no gene match. CDR3 coding DNA: TGTGCCAGCAGTTACATTTTATCCCCTTCACAGGGGGCGCGGGATGGCTACACCTTC. It specifies CASSYILSPSQGARDGYTF.

This clonotype has more than one count but fewer than ten. The CDR3: CSARDQKQTQYF. The CDR3, as DNA: TGCAGTGCTAGAGATCAAAAGCAGACCCAGTACTTC. The gene calls are TRBV20-1 and TRBJ2-5; D is unresolved. The CDR3 consists of 12 residues. The germline V gene encodes CDR1 DFQATT and CDR2 SNEGSKA (reference sequence). Between the trimmed V and J ends, which lost 0 bases and 6 bases, there was a span of 8 bases.

This clonotype has a handful of counts. The chain joins TRBV6-2 or TRBV6-3 to TRBJ2-7; 7 nucleotides line up with TRBD1. Per germline, CDR1 MNHEY and CDR2 SVGEGT. This CDR3 contains 15 residues. The ends lost 2 bases at V and 0 bases at J; junction bases unmatched: 4. This CDR3 reads CASSYGRDSSYEQYF. In nucleotides, the CDR3 is TGTGCCAGCAGTTACGGTCGGGACAGCTCCTACGAGCAGTACTTC.

The table lists this clonotype with a few counts. The chain carries TRBV5-1 and TRBJ2-7, with 7 nucleotides matching TRBD1. Germline trimming cut 5 bases from V and 2 bases from J; bases unmatched to any gene: 1. Germline V lookup: CDR1 SGHRS, CDR2 YFSETQ. The CDR3 covers 12 residues. CDR3 bases: TGCGCCAGCAGGGGACAGACCTACGAGCAGTACTTC. This encodes CASRGQTYEQYF. The full variable domain, its missing parts supplied by reference TRBV5-1 and TRBJ2-7, is KAGVTQTPRYLIKTRGQQVTLSCSPISGHRSVSWYQQTPGQGLQFLFEYFSETQRNKGNFPGRFSGRQFSNSRSEMNVSTLELGDSALYLCASRGQTYEQYFGPGTRLTVT.

This chain joins TRBV2 and TRBJ1-2, with a tentative D call TRBD1 (5 bases). This CDR3 has 17 residues. V dropped 6 bases and J dropped 4 bases, with 24 bases sitting between them. The germline gives CDR1 SNHLY, CDR2 FYNNEI. The CDR3: CASSPSGGAKVLYGYTF. DNA for the CDR3: TGTGCCAGCAGCCCCAGCGGAGGGGCGAAGGTTCTCTATGGCTACACCTTC.

V and J are TRBV5-1 and TRBJ2-5, with D perhaps TRBD2 (5 bases). Germline lookup yields CDR1 SGHRS and CDR2 YFSETQ. V shed 5 bases and J shed 1 base, with 15 bases lying between them. This CDR3 is 15 amino acids long. CDR3: CASRPIERSQETQYF. Written as DNA, the CDR3 is TGCGCCAGCAGACCCATTGAGCGGAGCCAAGAGACCCAGTACTTC. The entire variable domain, with the rest obtained from reference TRBV5-1 and TRBJ2-5, is as follows: KAGVTQTPRYLIKTRGQQVTLSCSPISGHRSVSWYQQTPGQGLQFLFEYFSETQRNKGNFPGRFSGRQFSNSRSEMNVSTLELGDSALYLCASRPIERSQETQYFGPGTRLLVL.

J is TRBJ2-1 and V is TRBV24-1; 9 positions agree with TRBD2. The CDR3 spans 15 residues. The trim removed 3 bases at V and 7 bases at J, leaving 6 bases unmatched. Germline CDR1 and CDR2: KGHDR and SFDVKD. The CDR3: CATSDRREGRNEQFF. CDR3 nucleotide sequence: TGTGCCACCAGTGATAGGCGGGAGGGTAGAAATGAGCAGTTCTTC.

This clonotype was counted ten times or more. The chain employs TRBV6-4 and TRBJ2-7; D call uncertain. CDR3 length: 14 residues. The V gene's germline CDR1 is MRHNA and CDR2 SNTAGT. Trimming took off 2 bases at V and 1 base at J, with 9 bases between the two ends. CDR3 sequence: CASSDGRASYEQYF. The CDR3, as DNA: TGTGCCAGCAGTGACGGACGGGCATCCTACGAGCAGTACTTC.

The V call is TRBV21-1, the J call TRBJ2-2; TRBD1 is the table's D call and was not checked against the DNA. TRBV21-1 is termed a pseudogene. The CDR3 has 14 amino acids. This CDR3 reads CARARTGGHGELFF. The CDR3 nucleotides are TGTGCCAGAGCGCGGACAGGGGGCCACGGGGAGCTGTTTTTT.